Reported below is one T cell receptor beta chain. In the source study's methods: The assay estimated nucleated cells by amplifying reference gene primers. Generated by immunoSEQ multiplex PCR, the TCRdb table keeps only in-frame clones and is missing some. V and J calls plus clone size are reproduced from that table; the DNA served to infer D and trimming. The repertoire holds 60,000 to 75,000 clones, with around 87% as singletons. Deletions cut 4 bases from V and 10 bases from J, with 14 bases between. CDR3 length: 14 residues. Germline CDR1 is MNHEY and CDR2 is SMNVEV (reference sequence). These data are taken from a study of blood T cell repertoires in COVID-19. Study details: The United States, Italy and Spain supplied acute and convalescent COVID-19 samples. Sample material is recorded as cDNA or gDNA derived from T cells, B-cell-depleted T cells, or PBMCs.

The sample taken for sequencing was peripheral blood. The sequence was collected from a man in his sixties with acute or convalescent COVID-19. The chain recombines TRBV27 with TRBJ1-6; a weak D match, TRBD1 (5 bases). CDR3 region: CASSYGGFGSPLHF. Here the CDR3 DNA reads TGTGCCAGCAGTTACGGGGGTTTCGGCTCACCCCTCCACTTT.